This T cell receptor (beta chain) came from a study of blood T cell repertoires in COVID-19. Study background: COVID-19 samples from acute and convalescent phases originated in the United States, Italy and Spain. T cells, B-cell-depleted T cells, or PBMCs provided the cDNA or gDNA that served as material.

Per the original data handling: Cell counts per sample came from amplifying reference gene primers. Only in-frame clones appear in the TCRdb table, and some are missing; sequencing was by immunoSEQ multiplex PCR. The V and J calls and clone size come from that table; D and trimming were worked out from the DNA. The sample records 45,000 or so clones, around 90% being singletons. The ends were cut back, 4 bases at V and 10 bases at J, with 14 bases in the middle. Germline loops: CDR1 LNHNV, CDR2 YYDKDF (reference sequence). CDR3 length equals 14 residues. The origin of this receptor is a woman older than 75 with active COVID-19. Sequencing used peripheral blood. V gene TRBV15 combines with J gene TRBJ1-6, with a tentative D call TRBD1 (5 bases). This CDR3 reads CATSKEGSRSPLHF. For the CDR3, the DNA is TGTGCCACCAGCAAGGAGGGGTCGCGGTCACCCCTCCACTTT.